This TCR beta chain was profiled in a study of blood T cell repertoires in COVID-19. About the research overall: Samples of COVID-19 (acute and convalescent) were obtained from the United States, Italy and Spain. T cells, B-cell-depleted T cells, or PBMCs provided the cDNA or gDNA that served as material.

CDR1 and CDR2 (germline): SGDLS, YYNGEE. The CDR3 spans 16 residues. Between the trimmed V and J ends, which lost 2 bases and 5 bases, there was a span of 14 bases. As handled by the study authors: Counts of nucleated cells, estimated from reference gene primer amplification, were obtained. Profiled with immunoSEQ multiplex PCR; TCRdb holds only in-frame clones, not every one. That table is the source of V, J and clone size, and D and trimming were worked out from the DNA. The sample yields approximately 77,000 clones, less than 85% seen once. Sample: peripheral blood. This chain joins TRBV9 and TRBJ1-6; D may be TRBD1 (5 bases). This TCR was recovered from a man between 65 and 79 years old with active or convalescent COVID-19. CDR3 sequence reads: CASSVAVGGNNSPLHF. CDR3 in DNA: TGTGCCAGCAGCGTCGCGGTCGGGGGAAATAATTCACCCCTCCACTTT.